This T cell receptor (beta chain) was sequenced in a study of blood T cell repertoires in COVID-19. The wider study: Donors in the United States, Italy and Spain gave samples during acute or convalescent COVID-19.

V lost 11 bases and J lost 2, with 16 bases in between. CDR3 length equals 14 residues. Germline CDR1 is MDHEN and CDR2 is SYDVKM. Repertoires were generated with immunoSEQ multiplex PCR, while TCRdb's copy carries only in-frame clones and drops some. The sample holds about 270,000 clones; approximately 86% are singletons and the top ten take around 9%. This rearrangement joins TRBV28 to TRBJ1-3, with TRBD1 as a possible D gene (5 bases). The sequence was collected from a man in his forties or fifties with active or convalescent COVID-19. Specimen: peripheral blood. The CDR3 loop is CASSQGLAGNTIYF. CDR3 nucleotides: TGTGCCTCCAGTCAGGGTCTGGCTGGAAACACCATATATTTT.